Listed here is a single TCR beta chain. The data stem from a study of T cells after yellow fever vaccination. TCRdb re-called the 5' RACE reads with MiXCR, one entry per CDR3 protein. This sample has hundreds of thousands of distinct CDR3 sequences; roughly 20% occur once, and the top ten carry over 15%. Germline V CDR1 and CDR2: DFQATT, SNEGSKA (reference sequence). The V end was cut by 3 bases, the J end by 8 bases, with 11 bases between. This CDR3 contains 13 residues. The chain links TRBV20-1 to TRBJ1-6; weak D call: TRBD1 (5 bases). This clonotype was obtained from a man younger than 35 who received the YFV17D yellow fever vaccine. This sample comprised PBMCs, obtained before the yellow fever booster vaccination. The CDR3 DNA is TGCAGTGCTAGTAGGGACGGGGATTCACCCCTCCACTTT. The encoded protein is CSASRDGDSPLHF.